This entry describes one TCR beta chain. It has no known antigen specificity. Per-base qualities were not stored, and no clone one base away is much larger. Using the deep immunoSEQ assay, TCR CDR3 regions were amplified from genomic DNA by multiplex PCR. Extracted genomic DNA from each cell subset was distributed evenly across all wells of several immunoSEQ 96-well plates, and each plate was treated as a replicate. For sorted subsets, about 210 ng of genomic DNA, equivalent to some 30,000 T cell genomes, went into each replicate PCR. Purified libraries were quantified with a Qubit 3.0 fluorometer, sized on a Bioanalyzer 2100, and re-quantified with the KAPA Library Quantification kit. Every immunoSEQ 96-well plate was sequenced on a dedicated single-read 150-cycle Illumina NextSeq 550 flow cell. Per the authors' processing: The immunoSEQ output contained only junctional sequences without quality scores, so filtering could not match that applied to full-length reads. Sequences were annotated with PyIR, a Python wrapper for IgBLAST v1.9, using IMGT germline references to assign V/J genes and CDR3. Reads were filtered out if the reads had weak V/J assignments (E-value above 1e-6), no CDR3, stop codons, out-of-frame junctions, or ambiguous translated residues. V3J clonotypes were defined as sequences sharing the same inferred V gene, J gene, and CDR3 amino acid sequence. Percentage overlap between repertoires was computed as shared unique clonotypes divided by the size of the smaller repertoire. Repertoire richness was assessed with RTK rarefaction, the Chao1 estimator, and Recon v2.1 estimates of unobserved clonotypes. OLGA was used to compute generation probabilities for all TCRbeta clonotypes that the gDNA method yielded from several donors. TCRdb took this table from immuneACCESS and kept in-frame rearrangements with V and J called. Such tables lack part of the clones; where checked against another copy, unresolved V genes explain under half of the gap, and the rest is unexplained. That table gives V, J and clone size, and the DNA gave D and trimming. The sample table shows 2,100,000 or so clones, and 95% are seen once. The ten top clones hold roughly 0.13% of the sample.

The data originate from a study of shared clonotypes between healthy human individuals (dated by TCRdb to 2018 to 2020). A note on the overall study: The cohort included three men and a couple of women between 18 and 49 years of age. For each donor, CD4 naive and CD4 memory were each given three plates, CD8 naive was given two plates, and CD8 memory was given one plate. The study deeply sequenced blood TCR repertoires of about 5 healthy adults to estimate repertoire size and the extent of clonotype sharing between individuals. Different laboratories and diverse techniques were used to prepare libraries and sequence TCR repertoires, to increase sequencing depth and limit assay-specific biases. Between about 0.94 and 8.9 billion PBMCs per donor were obtained by leukapheresis.

The full study reports these points: Clonotypes shared by all four sorted-subset donors showed higher generation probabilities than non-shared clonotypes. Naive subsets generally had larger estimated clonotype richness than memory subsets did. Sampling was restricted to blood, and TCR repertoires in tissues likely differ from the TCR repertoires found in blood. The genetic and exposure-history diversity represented was limited by the small number of donors. Based on pairwise subsampling, the degree of clonotype sharing among donors was expected to be affected by sequencing depth. Across a few donors, roughly 5% of naive CD4, approximately 4% of naive CD8, 2.3% of memory CD4, and 0.4% to 0.45% of memory CD8 clonotypes were shared. Incomplete sequencing was indicated by rarefaction of sorted-subset datasets, despite the large sequencing depth.

The CDR3 holds 13 amino acids from the cysteine to the phenylalanine. Solely the CDR3 DNA is kept, with 39 bases framed from the first base. From the germline V gene, CDR1 is SNHLY and CDR2 is FYNNEI. Trimming costs V 8 bases and J 7 bases, and their ends lie 14 bases apart. Donors were healthy HIV-negative adults with no recently reported acute infections or vaccinations. Only Caucasian adults living in Nashville, Tennessee, USA were represented among the donors. CD4+ T cells were enriched by magnetic negative selection, after which naive cells were positively selected on CD45RA and the negative fraction was taken as the memory subset. Blood was collected by leukapheresis, and PBMCs were isolated by Ficoll-Histopaque density gradient centrifugation and then cryopreserved in liquid nitrogen vapor phase. Analytical flow cytometry was used to check the purity and quantity of every magnetically sorted T cell population. Genomic DNA was isolated from each sorted fraction and quantified by UV absorbance on a Nanodrop 2000c.

Recombination linked TRBV2 to TRBJ1-4; the best D guess is TRBD1, with 6 bases matching. Source material: naive CD4+ T cells sorted from blood. In light of the paper, this sample's cell subset or site label describes: CD45RA+ positively selected. This receptor was taken from a man aged 18 to 29 in good health. The CDR3 reads CASHRRGGEKLFF. The nucleotide sequence reads TGTGCCAGCCACCGGAGAGGGGGTGAAAAACTGTTTTTT.